One T cell receptor (beta chain) is described in this entry. Antigen unknown. The CDR3 is 16 residues long. V was clipped by 4 bases and J by 2 bases; unmatched bases: 7. CDR1 is MNHEY and CDR2 is SMNVEV in the germline V gene (reference sequence). Only in-frame clones appear in the TCRdb table, and some are missing; sequencing was by immunoSEQ multiplex PCR. The sample includes roughly 180,000 clones, about nine tenths of them seen just once. This entry belongs to a study of T cell responses to AZD1222 COVID-19 vaccine. Overall study results and limits: Spike as a whole was targeted by vaccine-associated CD4 TCRs, dominant at 160-218 and 743-854. Repertoires were sampled only after the peak T cell response. Clonal diversity may have been underestimated, and the donors were mostly white British, with more females than males. When two AZD1222 doses had been given, Spike-specific TCR breadth and depth rose.

This receptor was obtained from an adult in good health. The chain carries TRBV27 and TRBJ2-7, with 11 bases aligning to TRBD2. The source material was peripheral blood, sampled on day 0 of AZD1222 vaccination. CDR3 amino acids: CASSSASGGLTYEQYF. The CDR3 nucleotides are TGTGCCAGCAGTTCTGCTAGCGGGGGGCTTACCTACGAGCAGTACTTC.